The TCR beta chain under discussion was sequenced for a study of blood T cell repertoires in COVID-19 (dated by TCRdb to the early 2020s). For the wider study: Samples covering the acute and convalescent phases of COVID-19 were provided by collaborators in the United States, Italy and Spain. Sample metadata almost always included a de-identified subject ID, COVID-19 status, age in years and sex. The repertoires were released in a freely available public database intended as a resource for research on the immune response to SARS-CoV-2. Samples were obtained from the ongoing ImmuneRACE study (first 160 participants) and from over a thousand subjects provided by 6 global collaborators. The dataset comprised deeply sampled blood TCRbeta repertoires from subjects exposed to, actively infected with, or recovered from COVID-19. Where HLA class I and class II types were available, the types were taken from metadata supplied by the sample provider, not from assay-based typing. The material from the prospective study consisted of cDNA or gDNA derived from T cells, B-cell-depleted T cells, or PBMCs.

Summary of the overall study and its limitations: How much clinical and demographic metadata was included differed by source and by participant, and the metadata was provided uncurated.

Participants in the prospective study were aged roughly 18 to 89 years, lived in approximately 26 United States geographic areas, and enrolled through a virtual design. To assign participants to cohorts, the prospective study relied on clinical history that participants themselves reported in a screening survey and a study questionnaire. Recovered participants in ImmuneRACE Cohort 3 were defined by two consecutive negative NP/OP PCR tests, clearance by a healthcare professional, or resolution of symptoms. Mobile phlebotomists in the prospective study collected whole blood, serum and a nasopharyngeal or oropharyngeal swab from every participant. Prospective study participants could optionally give additional blood draws and questionnaires over an approximately 2-month period. Before DNA extraction, prospective study blood samples were shipped either frozen or at room temperature. To note about this clone: This receptor's antigen is unknown. No qualities accompany the bases; no much larger clone lies one base away.

TCRbeta CDR3 regions were amplified from genomic DNA by means of the immunoSEQ Assay, a bias-controlled multiplex PCR. The original pipeline was this. The number of nucleated cells in each sample was estimated by amplification of reference gene primers within the assay. To quantify the absolute abundance of each unique TCRbeta CDR3 rearrangement, sequence reads were collapsed and filtered. For each sample, productive Simpson clonality was calculated by taking the square root of Simpson's diversity index across productive rearrangements. TCRdb obtained this table from immuneACCESS and retained in-frame rearrangements with V and J assigned. These tables miss some clones; where compared with another copy, unresolved V genes account for less than half of the shortfall, and the remainder is unexplained. V and J calls plus clone size are reproduced from that table; the DNA served to infer D and trimming. This sample lists around 390,000 clones; about 86% were detected once. The top ten clones comprise 10% of the sample.

For CDR1 and CDR2, the germline V gene lists SGHTA and FQGNSA. Relative to germline, V is 4 bases shorter and J is 0 bases shorter, with 13 bases between their ends. Counted from cysteine to phenylalanine, this CDR3 has 16 amino acids. Of all the DNA, just the CDR3 is kept, 48 bases in frame from base 1. Sample: PBMCs or T cells enriched from blood (not recorded which). The clonotype originates from a woman aged 45-65 years who had recovered from COVID-19. The receptor chain draws on TRBV7-2 and TRBJ1-3; the D segment cannot be called with confidence. The DNA sequence is TGTGCCAGCAGCTCATCTCCGGTGTTCTCTGGAAACACCATATATTTT. It translates to CASSSSPVFSGNTIYF.